These T cell receptor beta chains were read from a single sample in a study of T cells after yellow fever vaccination. TCRdb independently ran MiXCR on the 5' RACE reads; one entry per CDR3 protein. There are some 250,000 distinct CDR3 sequences in the sample; around 3.5% occur only once, and about 20% lies in the top ten. Sequences were derived from PBMCs, sampled 15 days after the yellow fever booster vaccination. These receptors all stem from a man aged 18 to 29 who received the YFV17D yellow fever vaccine. Both conserved end residues are part of each CDR3. A D gene is named only where the DNA matches it firmly. Clone size is given for some rows only: seen once, a few or many times, or a class if the clone is expanded.

clone size,J gene,V gene,CDR3 length,D gene,CDR3 protein,CDR3 DNA
many,TRBJ1-1,TRBV4-3,14,-,CASSQATGALGAFF,TGCGCCAGCAGCCAAGCGACAGGAGCCCTGGGGGCTTTCTTT
many,TRBJ2-3,TRBV7-9,10,-,CASGSDTQYF,TGTGCCAGCGGGTCAGATACGCAGTATTTT
many,TRBJ2-3,TRBV10-2,15,TRBD2,CATVASGGFTDTQYF,TGCGCCACCGTAGCTAGCGGGGGTTTTACAGATACGCAGTATTTT
few,TRBJ1-2,TRBV19,14,TRBD1,CASSPSGGTYGYTF,TGTGCCAGTAGTCCCTCAGGGGGGACCTATGGCTACACCTTC
many,TRBJ1-4,TRBV20-1,15,-,CSARDEGLTNEKLFF,TGCAGTGCTAGAGACGAGGGGCTAACTAATGAAAAACTGTTTTTT
many,TRBJ2-5,TRBV10-3,14,-,CAISRGGAQETQYF,TGTGCCATCAGTCGAGGGGGAGCGCAAGAGACCCAGTACTTC
many,TRBJ1-5,TRBV20-1,14,TRBD1,CSARDRGRNQPQHF,TGCAGTGCTAGAGACAGGGGGCGCAATCAGCCCCAGCATTTT
many,TRBJ2-7,TRBV5-1,12,-,CASSSRGWEQYF,TGCGCCAGCAGTTCGAGGGGATGGGAGCAGTACTTC
many,TRBJ2-3,TRBV20-1,13,TRBD2,CSVGGGGTDTQYF,TGCAGTGTCGGCGGGGGGGGCACAGATACGCAGTATTTT
medium-sized,TRBJ2-1,TRBV24-1,16,-,CATRGRNVSSYNEQFF,TGTGCCACCCGGGGCCGGAATGTTAGCTCCTACAATGAGCAGTTCTTC
many,TRBJ2-7,TRBV5-1,15,-,CASSTWERSSYEQYF,TGCGCCAGCAGCACTTGGGAGCGGAGCTCCTACGAGCAGTACTTC
few,TRBJ1-3,TRBV7-6,15,-,CASSYGSRSGNTIYF,TGTGCCAGCAGCTATGGAAGCCGCTCTGGAAACACCATATATTTT
few,TRBJ1-2,TRBV5-6,16,TRBD1,CASNRDRGLKSYGYTF,TGTGCCAGCAACCGGGACAGGGGGCTCAAAAGCTATGGCTACACCTTC
many,TRBJ2-6,TRBV6-5,15,TRBD1,CASRQGEAGANVLTF,TGTGCCAGCAGACAGGGGGAGGCTGGGGCCAACGTCCTGACTTTC
many,TRBJ2-7,TRBV11-2,15,-,CASSLDSAISYEQYF,TGTGCCAGCAGCTTGGACAGCGCCATTAGCTACGAGCAGTACTTC
many,TRBJ2-5,TRBV5-1,14,-,CASRTGQLQETQYF,TGCGCCAGCAGAACTGGACAGCTCCAAGAGACCCAGTACTTC
many,TRBJ2-3,TRBV3-1,15,TRBD2,CASSQDRVAGYTQYF,TGTGCCAGCAGCCAAGATAGGGTAGCGGGCTATACGCAGTATTTT
many,TRBJ2-1,TRBV29-1,11,-,CSVSRQDEQFF,TGCAGCGTCTCACGACAGGACGAGCAGTTCTTC
many,TRBJ2-5,TRBV7-2,19,-,CASSSAITDSQTYQETQYF,TGTGCCAGCAGCTCTGCAATCACCGACTCGCAGACCTATCAAGAGACCCAGTACTTC
few,TRBJ1-6,TRBV20-1,14,-,CSASESSYNSPLHF,TGCAGTGCTAGCGAAAGCTCCTATAATTCACCCCTCCACTTT
many,TRBJ1-1,TRBV30,12,-,CALEGMNTEAFF,TGTGCCTTAGAGGGAATGAACACTGAAGCTTTCTTT
many,TRBJ2-2,TRBV12-3/TRBV12-4,13,-,CASSWTSAGELFF,TGTGCCAGCAGTTGGACAAGTGCCGGGGAGCTGTTTTTT
many,TRBJ1-2,TRBV11-2,12,-,CASSLEAGGYTF,TGTGCCAGCAGCTTAGAAGCGGGTGGCTACACCTTC
many,TRBJ1-2,TRBV2,18,TRBD1,CASSFPEDRGLSLYGYTF,TGTGCCAGCAGTTTTCCTGAGGACAGGGGGCTTAGCCTATATGGCTACACCTTC
many,TRBJ1-2,TRBV12-3/TRBV12-4,12,-,CASSLTGYGYTF,TGTGCCAGCAGTTTAACGGGTTATGGCTACACCTTC
few,TRBJ2-7,TRBV23-1,15,TRBD2,CASSQSGEGSYEQYF,TGCGCCAGCAGTCAATCAGGGGAGGGATCCTACGAGCAGTACTTC
-,TRBJ1-1,TRBV19,13,-,CASSIEALDEAFF,TGTGCCAGTAGTATCGAAGCCCTGGACGAAGCTTTCTTT
many,TRBJ2-6,TRBV5-6,17,-,CASSKGPVTSGANVLTF,TGTGCCAGCAGCAAGGGACCTGTCACGAGCGGGGCCAACGTCCTGACTTTC
many,TRBJ1-4,TRBV20-1,13,-,CSAREVGNEKLFF,TGCAGTGCTAGAGAAGTGGGTAATGAAAAACTGTTTTTT
many,TRBJ2-5,TRBV4-3,15,TRBD1,CASSLRGTGQETQYF,TGCGCCAGCAGCCTTCGGGGGACAGGGCAAGAGACCCAGTACTTC
many,TRBJ1-5,TRBV6-2/TRBV6-3,17,-,CASSYSQGKIFNQPQHF,TGTGCCAGCAGTTATTCCCAGGGAAAGATATTCAATCAGCCCCAGCATTTT
many,TRBJ2-5,TRBV5-1,16,TRBD1,CASSFGGQGDQETQYF,TGCGCCAGCAGCTTTGGGGGACAGGGGGACCAAGAGACCCAGTACTTC
many,TRBJ1-4,TRBV7-2,16,-,CASSLEGTSTNEKLFF,TGTGCCAGCAGCCTCGAAGGGACCTCTACTAATGAAAAACTGTTTTTT
many,TRBJ2-1,TRBV7-9,16,-,CASRPLGRSSYNEQFF,TGTGCCAGCAGACCCCTGGGGCGCAGCTCCTACAATGAGCAGTTCTTC
-,TRBJ2-6,TRBV5-1,15,-,CASSLRLTGANVLTF,TGCGCCAGCAGCTTGAGACTAACTGGGGCCAACGTCCTGACTTTC
few,TRBJ2-2,TRBV4-2,17,-,CASSQGGAGRGTGELFF,TGTGCCAGCAGCCAAGGGGGGGCGGGACGTGGCACCGGGGAGCTGTTTTTT
many,TRBJ2-2,TRBV4-1,15,TRBD2,CASSQVGGRAGELFF,TGCGCCAGCAGCCAAGTCGGGGGGAGGGCCGGGGAGCTGTTTTTT
many,TRBJ2-7,TRBV4-1,15,TRBD1,CASSQWDRASYEQYF,TGCGCCAGCAGCCAGTGGGACAGAGCCTCCTACGAGCAGTACTTC
-,TRBJ2-3,TRBV12-3/TRBV12-4,15,TRBD2,CASSQLAGGTDTQYF,TGTGCCAGCAGCCAACTAGCGGGGGGCACAGATACGCAGTATTTT
many,TRBJ2-3,TRBV20-1,14,TRBD2,CSADSGGNTDTQYF,TGCAGTGCTGATAGCGGGGGGAACACAGATACGCAGTATTTT
many,TRBJ2-5,TRBV5-1,13,-,CASSLQQQETQYF,TGCGCCAGCAGCTTGCAACAGCAAGAGACCCAGTACTTC
many,TRBJ2-7,TRBV7-3,12,-,CASSSQGGEQYF,TGTGCCAGCAGCTCACAGGGAGGGGAGCAGTACTTC
-,TRBJ1-6,TRBV11-2,15,TRBD1,CASGPRTGGDSPLHF,TGTGCCAGCGGCCCCCGGACAGGGGGCGATTCACCCCTCCACTTT
many,TRBJ1-1,TRBV29-1,15,-,CSGVWSGGGNTEAFF,TGCAGCGGCGTGTGGTCCGGGGGTGGGAACACTGAAGCTTTCTTT
many,TRBJ2-1,TRBV28,14,-,CASKTRLSYNEQFF,TGTGCCAGCAAGACTAGACTCTCCTACAATGAGCAGTTCTTC
-,TRBJ2-5,TRBV7-2,13,-,CASSFPHSGTQYF,TGTGCCAGCAGCTTTCCACATTCAGGGACCCAGTACTTC
many,TRBJ2-2,TRBV6-5,17,TRBD2,CASSRRTLAGITGELFF,TGTGCCAGCAGCAGACGCACCTTAGCGGGTATCACCGGGGAGCTGTTTTTT
many,TRBJ1-3,TRBV10-3,14,-,CAIGGGSLGNTIYF,TGTGCCATCGGAGGGGGATCCCTTGGAAACACCATATATTTT
many,TRBJ1-1,TRBV6-5,15,TRBD1,CASSSGGNKNTEAFF,TGTGCCAGCAGTTCAGGGGGTAACAAGAACACTGAAGCTTTCTTT
few,TRBJ2-1,TRBV20-1,13,-,CSARGQAGGWQFF,TGCAGTGCTAGGGGTCAGGCGGGCGGGTGGCAGTTCTTC
many,TRBJ1-1,TRBV5-1,16,-,CASSFGLRDTNTEAFF,TGCGCCAGCAGCTTTGGGCTCCGGGACACGAACACTGAAGCTTTCTTT
once,TRBJ1-6,TRBV4-3,16,TRBD1,CASSQDPAGGNSPLHF,TGCGCCAGCAGCCAAGATCCAGCAGGGGGTAATTCACCCCTCCACTTT
many,TRBJ2-4,TRBV25-1,13,-,CASSDRAKNIQYF,TGTGCCAGCAGTGACAGAGCCAAAAACATTCAGTACTTC
many,TRBJ1-2,TRBV12-3/TRBV12-4,14,TRBD1,CASSSPGGWYGYTF,TGTGCCAGCAGTTCACCAGGGGGCTGGTATGGCTACACCTTC
few,TRBJ2-5,TRBV29-1,14,-,CSVDPGGDQETQYF,TGCAGCGTTGATCCAGGCGGAGACCAAGAGACCCAGTACTTC